These 9 T cell receptor beta chains share one sample of origin, sequenced in a study of spatial heterogeneity in lung cancer. The time point: sample taken at primary tumor resection. Unsorted whole RNA samples from tumor, nontumor lung or frozen PBMC were sequenced. TCRdb re-called the 5' RACE reads with MiXCR, one entry per CDR3 protein. The table lists about 92,000 distinct CDR3 sequences, about 12% of them singletons. Sequenced material: PBMCs, taken at surgery. The receptors here all came from a male donor with early-stage non-small cell lung cancer.

This clonotype showed up just a few times. V gene TRBV12-3 or TRBV12-4 combines with J gene TRBJ1-2; TRBD1 aligns across 9 bases. The length of the CDR3 is 16 residues. With 2 bases clipped from V and 8 bases from J, the junction kept 12 bases outside the gene matches. CDR3: CASSLMRGQGKFGYTF. DNA for the CDR3: TGTGCCAGCAGTTTAATGAGGGGACAGGGAAAATTCGGCTACACCTTC.

This clonotype has only a few counts. The gene calls are TRBV2 and TRBJ1-5; possibly TRBD1 for D (6 bases). Germline V gene lookup returns CDR1 SNHLY and CDR2 FYNNEI. The CDR3 spans 14 residues. V was cut by 7 bases and J by 8 bases, with 18 bases left in between. The CDR3 protein is CASTPTGVGEPQHF. CDR3 sequence (DNA): TGTGCCAGCACCCCGACAGGAGTTGGTGAGCCCCAGCATTTT.

This clonotype was picked up many times. The chain carries TRBV15 and TRBJ2-5, with D hard to call. This CDR3 contains 15 residues. Trimming left V 0 bases short and J 5 bases short, with 13 bases between. CDR1 and CDR2 (germline): LNHNV, YYDKDF (reference sequence). CDR3 sequence (DNA): TGTGCCACCAGCAGAGATCCCACTCGAGTGGAGACCCAGTACTTC. Protein product: CATSRDPTRVETQYF.

There are many counts of this clonotype. The chain uses TRBV7-2 and TRBJ2-1, with TRBD2 matching 11 bases. The CDR3 is made up of 14 amino acids. From germline, CDR1 is SGHTA and CDR2 FQGNSA. With 7 bases clipped from V and 7 bases from J, the junction kept 6 bases outside the gene matches. DNA for the CDR3: TGTGCCAGCAAACTAGCGGGAGTGCTTAATGAGCAGTTCTTC. This translates into CASKLAGVLNEQFF.

This clonotype came up a few times. This chain links TRBV2 with TRBJ2-3, with 9 bases identical to TRBD2. Germline CDR1 is SNHLY and CDR2 is FYNNEI. This CDR3 comprises 15 residues. V shed 9 bases and J 7 bases; nucleotides not matched to a gene: 14. CDR3 sequence (DNA): TGTGCCAGAAGTAGCGGGAGACCCCAGGGTAATACGCAGTATTTT. Protein: CARSSGRPQGNTQYF.

This clonotype was recorded a few times. This chain connects TRBV6-2 or TRBV6-3 to TRBJ1-5, with 7 bases matching TRBD1. The CDR3 loop spans 14 amino acids. Germline V CDR1 and CDR2: MNHEY, SVGEGT. J lost 4 bases, V lost 6 bases, and 6 bases had no gene match. For the CDR3, the DNA is TGTGCCAGCAGGCGGGGACAGACAAATCAGCCCCAGCATTTT. Translated, it gives CASRRGQTNQPQHF.

The genes are TRBV7-2 and TRBJ2-5; 13 bases align to TRBD2. This CDR3 is built from 17 residues. Germline V gene data show CDR1 as SGHTA and CDR2 as FQGNSA. V lost 3 bases, J lost 5 bases, and 9 bases stayed unmatched. CDR3 amino acids: CASSLVTSGGARETQYF. In DNA, the CDR3 is TGTGCCAGCAGCTTGGTCACTAGCGGGGGGGCACGTGAGACCCAGTACTTC.

This clonotype was found a few times. V is TRBV7-2 and J is TRBJ2-5; possible D gene TRBD2, 6 bases. The CDR3 has 16 residues. With 0 bases removed from V and 5 bases from J, the gap between germline ends came to 16 bases. From germline, CDR1 is SGHTA and CDR2 FQGNSA. CDR3 sequence reads: CASSLAAAGAGETQYF. The CDR3 coding sequence is TGTGCCAGCAGCTTAGCGGCGGCTGGCGCGGGGGAGACCCAGTACTTC. The full variable domain, in which reference TRBV7-2 and TRBJ2-5 provide the parts outside the CDR3, is GAGVSQSPSNKVTEKGKDVELRCDPISGHTALYWYRQSLGQGLEFLIYFQGNSAPDKSGLPSDRFSAERTGGSVSTLTIQRTQQEDSAVYLCASSLAAAGAGETQYFGPGTRLLVL.

At least ten counts were recorded for this clonotype. The V gene is TRBV7-2, the J gene TRBJ2-3; 7 nucleotides match TRBD2. V was clipped by 2 bases and J by 5 bases; unmatched bases: 7. Germline V lookup: CDR1 SGHTA, CDR2 FQGNSA. The CDR3 runs to 15 residues. This CDR3 reads CASSLKASGVDTQYF. The CDR3 DNA reads TGTGCCAGCAGCTTAAAAGCGAGCGGGGTAGATACGCAGTATTTT. The full variable domain, its missing parts supplied by reference TRBV7-2 and TRBJ2-3, is GAGVSQSPSNKVTEKGKDVELRCDPISGHTALYWYRQSLGQGLEFLIYFQGNSAPDKSGLPSDRFSAERTGGSVSTLTIQRTQQEDSAVYLCASSLKASGVDTQYFGPGTRLTVL.